Each of the 24 T cell receptor beta chains below was sequenced from the same sample in a study of regulatory T cells. Findings and caveats of the study: Hydrophobic residues at CDR3 positions 6 and 7 were enriched in conventional CD4+ T cells of CD3G-deficient patients.

The primer mix had 52 TRBV and 13 TRBJ primers. Method: immunoSEQ multiplex PCR; TCRdb's copy keeps in-frame clones and lacks some. The repertoire holds around 29,000 clones, nearly 95% seen once, with 0.98% in the top ten. Which antigens these TCRs recognize remains unknown. The material sequenced was conventional CD4+ T cells sorted from blood. The receptors were gathered from a child aged 2 to 10 with CD3G deficiency.

The chain employs TRBV19 and TRBJ1-1, with TRBD1 identical over 7 bases. Trimming at V came to 8 bases and at J to 5 bases, leaving 11 bases not matched to a gene. This CDR3 spans 14 amino acids. Germline V CDR1 and CDR2: LNHDA, SQIVND (reference sequence). The CDR3 coding sequence is TGTGCCAGTTCAAAGGACAGGCGGTTTACTGAAGCTTTCTTT. Residues: CASSKDRRFTEAFF.

V and J are TRBV7-9 and TRBJ2-6; 11 nucleotides match TRBD1. The CDR3 contains 17 residues. Germline trimming cut 4 bases from V and 5 bases from J; bases unmatched to any gene: 7. Per germline, CDR1 SEHNR and CDR2 FQNEAQ (reference sequence). The CDR3 here is CASSSGTGGLRANVLTF. As DNA, the CDR3 is TGTGCCAGCAGCTCAGGGACAGGGGGTTTACGGGCCAACGTCCTGACTTTC.

V gene TRBV28 combines with J gene TRBJ2-7; D is possibly TRBD2 (7 bases). V lost 11 bases to trimming and J lost 6 bases, with 23 bases between them. The length of the CDR3 is 14 residues. Germline V CDR1 and CDR2: MDHEN, SYDVKM. CDR3 in DNA: TGTGCCTCCGCCAGGCGAAGGGGGGGGCCCGAGCAGTACTTC. This encodes CASARRRGGPEQYF.

The J gene is TRBJ2-7, the V gene TRBV2; D possibly corresponds to TRBD1 (6 bases). Germline lookup yields CDR1 SNHLY and CDR2 FYNNEI. The CDR3 has 15 residues. V dropped 1 base and J dropped 6 bases, with 16 bases sitting between them. CDR3 in amino acids: CASSEESGHPGEQYF. The CDR3, as DNA: TGTGCCAGCAGTGAAGAATCGGGACACCCGGGCGAGCAGTACTTC.

V is TRBV28 and J is TRBJ1-4, with 11 nucleotides matching TRBD1. CDR1 and CDR2 (germline): MDHEN, SYDVKM. V lost 3 bases and J lost 8; bases outside the gene matches: 5. The CDR3 sequence is 15 residues long. CDR3: CASSFRTGGVEKLFF. CDR3 coding DNA: TGTGCCAGCAGTTTTCGGACAGGGGGCGTCGAAAAACTGTTTTTT.

The rearrangement joins TRBV28 to TRBJ2-4; D not resolved. Germline assignment: CDR1 MDHEN and CDR2 SYDVKM. V was trimmed by 6 bases and J by 5 bases, leaving 11 bases between them. The CDR3 is made up of 13 amino acids. Here the CDR3 DNA reads TGTGCCAGCAGCTCTCACTGGGAAAACATTCAGTACTTC. Translation gives CASSSHWENIQYF.

The J gene is TRBJ1-4, the V gene TRBV28; weak D call: TRBD1 (5 bases). Trimming cost V 5 bases and J 7 bases, with 14 bases left between them. The germline V gene encodes CDR1 MDHEN and CDR2 SYDVKM. The CDR3 consists of 14 residues. The CDR3 DNA sequence: TGTGCCAGCAGTCCAACGTCGACAGTTGAAAAACTGTTTTTT. Protein: CASSPTSTVEKLFF.

V usage is TRBV28 and J usage is TRBJ1-2, with TRBD1 matching 7 bases. From germline, CDR1 is MDHEN and CDR2 SYDVKM. J gave up 4 bases and V 8 bases, and 7 bases lay outside the gene matches. There are 13 residues in the CDR3. The CDR3 protein is CASFARDSYGYTF. CDR3 in DNA: TGTGCCAGCTTTGCCCGGGACAGCTATGGCTACACCTTC.

The chain is built from TRBV28 and TRBJ2-5; D tentatively fits TRBD1 or TRBD2 (5 bases each). V was pared by 6 bases and J by 7 bases, with 27 bases between. From germline, CDR1 is MDHEN and CDR2 SYDVKM. The CDR3 runs to 17 residues. CDR3 residues: CASSPPFGTVGMVTQYF. CDR3 bases: TGTGCCAGCAGCCCCCCATTCGGGACCGTGGGTATGGTGACCCAGTACTTC.

The chain couples TRBV5-1 to TRBJ2-7, with 8 bases aligning to TRBD1. CDR3 size: 16 residues. From germline, CDR1 is SGHRS and CDR2 YFSETQ. The junction had 11 bases not matched to a gene; V was cut back by 4 bases and J by 2 bases. CDR3 loop: CASSLGAGTGPYEQYF. CDR3 sequence (DNA): TGCGCCAGCAGCCTGGGGGCCGGGACAGGACCCTACGAGCAGTACTTC.

The chain uses TRBV18 and TRBJ2-3; unclear D gene. Trimming pared 3 bases from V and 1 base from J, leaving 14 bases between. The CDR3 loop spans 16 amino acids. Germline CDR1 and CDR2: KGHSH and LQKENI. In DNA, the CDR3 is TGTGCCAGCTCACCGATGCAGGAGTCCCGCACAGATACGCAGTATTTT. Protein product: CASSPMQESRTDTQYF.

V usage is TRBV5-1 and J usage is TRBJ1-2; 11 bases line up with TRBD1. Germline V CDR1 and CDR2: SGHRS, YFSETQ. J gave up 8 bases and V 4 bases, and 7 bases lay outside the gene matches. The CDR3 contains 14 residues. CDR3 protein: CASSRGQGAGGYTF. The DNA for the CDR3 is TGCGCCAGCAGCCGAGGACAGGGGGCAGGAGGCTACACCTTC.

The genes are TRBV19 and TRBJ2-3; a possible D gene is TRBD2 (5 bases). This CDR3 is 14 amino acids long. From germline, CDR1 is LNHDA and CDR2 SQIVND (reference sequence). The V and J ends lost 5 bases and 2 bases respectively, with 11 bases between them. Written as DNA, the CDR3 is TGTGCCAGTAGTGTTAGCGACTACACAGATACGCAGTATTTT. Amino acid sequence: CASSVSDYTDTQYF.

This clone showed up just a few times. The chain couples TRBV6-1 to TRBJ1-2; D unclear. This CDR3 comprises 10 residues. From germline, CDR1 is MNHNS and CDR2 SASEGT. Trimming cost V 6 bases and J 5 bases, with 4 bases left between them. CDR3 amino acids: CASSLYGYTF. CDR3 coding DNA: TGTGCCAGCAGCCTATATGGCTACACCTTC.

This clone has only one observation. V gene TRBV6-1 combines with J gene TRBJ2-6, with a tentative D call TRBD2 (5 bases). Germline values: CDR1 MNHNS, CDR2 SASEGT. The CDR3 has 19 amino acids. The germline V and J ends were trimmed by 1 base and 3 bases, with 19 bases remaining between them. Here the CDR3 reads CASSEVGVSGVRGANVLTF. CDR3 bases: TGTGCCAGCAGTGAAGTAGGCGTCTCCGGGGTTCGTGGGGCCAACGTCCTGACTTTC.

V gene TRBV5-8 combines with J gene TRBJ2-2, with D perhaps given as TRBD1 or TRBD2 (5 bases each). Looked up from germline, CDR1 is SGHTS and CDR2 is YDEGEE. Trimming took off 0 bases at V and 4 bases at J, with 10 bases between the two ends. The CDR3 runs 15 residues. CDR3 region: CASSLDPGSTGELFF. CDR3 in DNA: TGTGCCAGCAGCTTGGACCCAGGGAGCACCGGGGAGCTGTTTTTT.

The genes are TRBV5-1 and TRBJ2-7, with D hard to call. CDR1 is SGHRS and CDR2 is YFSETQ in the germline V gene. The CDR3 consists of 15 residues. The V end was cut by 0 bases, the J end by 4 bases, with 14 bases between. CDR3 nucleotides: TGCGCCAGCAGCTTGGGGCCGGAAAGGGCGTACGAGCAGTACTTC. This sequence encodes CASSLGPERAYEQYF.

This clone was found a few times. The chain couples TRBV18 to TRBJ2-7; D perhaps matches TRBD1 (5 bases). CDR3 length: 15 residues. Trimming removed 3 bases from V and 6 bases from J, with 18 bases in between. Germline V CDR1 and CDR2: KGHSH, LQKENI. Here the CDR3 DNA reads TGTGCCAGCTCACCTGCGGTGTCAGGGTACGGCGAGCAGTACTTC. Residues: CASSPAVSGYGEQYF.

The chain combines TRBV6-1 with TRBJ2-5; TRBD1 aligns across 7 bases. This CDR3 has 13 amino acids. Germline CDR1 MNHNS, CDR2 SASEGT. The ends lost 6 bases at V and 5 bases at J; junction bases unmatched: 6. Here the CDR3 reads CASRGQFLETQYF. CDR3 bases: TGTGCCAGCAGGGGACAGTTCCTGGAGACCCAGTACTTC.

This chain links TRBV5-1 with TRBJ1-1; D is unresolved. The CDR3 length is 13 residues. Germline CDR1 reads SGHRS; CDR2 reads YFSETQ. Trimming removed 0 bases from V and 1 base from J, with 4 bases in between. The CDR3 DNA follows: TGCGCCAGCAGCTTGGACGAGAACACTGAAGCTTTCTTT. It encodes CASSLDENTEAFF.

The CDR3 here is CASSFGGLRSYEQYF. The CDR3 DNA reads as TGTGCCAGCAGTTTTGGGGGACTGCGCTCCTACGAGCAGTACTTC. The V and J genes are TRBV28 and TRBJ2-7, with D tentatively TRBD2 (6 bases). The V gene lost 3 bases and the J gene lost 0 bases, with 12 bases spanning the gap. Germline V gene lookup returns CDR1 MDHEN and CDR2 SYDVKM. This CDR3 is 15 amino acids long. Full variable domain (outside the CDR3, taken from reference TRBV28 and TRBJ2-7): DVKVTQSSRYLVKRTGEKVFLECVQDMDHENMFWYRQDPGLGLRLIYFSYDVKMKEKGDIPEGYSVSREKKERFSLILESASTNQTSMYLCASSFGGLRSYEQYFGPGTRLTVT.

This chain joins TRBV5-1 and TRBJ1-1, with TRBD1 identical over 8 bases. The CDR3 length is 13 residues. The V segment lost 4 bases and the J segment 4 bases; nucleotides outside the gene matches: 3. Germline assignment: CDR1 SGHRS and CDR2 YFSETQ. The CDR3 spells CASSADRGTEAFF. The CDR3 DNA sequence: TGCGCCAGCAGCGCCGACAGGGGCACTGAAGCTTTCTTT.

The rearrangement uses TRBV5-1 and TRBJ2-1; D is possibly TRBD1 (7 bases). CDR3 size: 16 residues. Germline V gene data show CDR1 as SGHRS and CDR2 as YFSETQ. Trimming removed 4 bases at V and 4 bases at J, with 18 bases between. CDR3 coding DNA: TGCGCCAGCAGCCTGAGAGGGGGCGGGGTGTACAATGAGCAGTTCTTC. It codes for CASSLRGGGVYNEQFF.

The gene calls are TRBV28 and TRBJ1-2; D not resolved. The CDR3 contains 12 residues. The germline V gene has CDR1 MDHEN and CDR2 SYDVKM. The V gene lost 6 bases and the J gene lost 1 base, with 6 bases spanning the gap. The CDR3 loop reads CASSPSNYGYTF. The CDR3 DNA is TGTGCCAGCAGCCCTAGTAACTATGGCTACACCTTC.